The source of this T cell receptor (beta chain) is a study of blood T cell repertoires in COVID-19. About the research overall: Samples of COVID-19 (acute and convalescent) were obtained from the United States, Italy and Spain. Sources were T cells, B-cell-depleted T cells, or PBMCs; the material itself was cDNA or gDNA.

Authors' processing steps: For nucleated cells, counts were estimated from reference gene primer amplification. This table comes from immunoSEQ multiplex PCR, and its TCRdb copy is limited to in-frame clones, with some not included. Clonal size and the V and J genes are those of that table, whereas D and trimming came from the DNA. The data contain 79,000 or so clones, approximately 86% of them singletons. J was trimmed by 6 bases and V by 10 bases; bases with no gene match: 13. The germline CDR1 and CDR2 sequences are LNHDA and SQIVND (reference sequence). The CDR3 consists of 14 residues. Specimen: peripheral blood. The receptor comes from a human donor in a cohort sampled during active COVID-19. This chain joins TRBV19 and TRBJ2-7; 9 bases match TRBD1. DNA of the CDR3: TGTGCCACCGGGAGGTCAGGGACAGGGAGCGAGCAGTACTTC. Encoded protein: CATGRSGTGSEQYF.